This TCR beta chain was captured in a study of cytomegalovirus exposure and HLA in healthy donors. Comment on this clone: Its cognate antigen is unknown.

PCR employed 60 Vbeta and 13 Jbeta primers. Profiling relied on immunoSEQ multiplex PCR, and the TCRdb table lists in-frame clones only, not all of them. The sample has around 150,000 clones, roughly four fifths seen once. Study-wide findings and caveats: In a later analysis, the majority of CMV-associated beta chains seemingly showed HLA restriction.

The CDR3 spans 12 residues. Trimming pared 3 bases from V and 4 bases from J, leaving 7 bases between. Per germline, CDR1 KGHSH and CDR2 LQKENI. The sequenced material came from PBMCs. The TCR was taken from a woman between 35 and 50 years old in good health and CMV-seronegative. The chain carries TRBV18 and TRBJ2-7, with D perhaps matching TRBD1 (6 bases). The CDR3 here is CASSPGQYEQYF. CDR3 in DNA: TGTGCCAGCTCACCCGGACAGTACGAGCAGTACTTC.